Sequencing of this TCR beta chain was carried out in a study of long-term antiretroviral therapy in people with HIV. Broader study findings: HIV repertoires had narrower CDR3 length ranges than controls.

Every one of the participants with HIV received treatment in the United States. It was version v3.0 of the immunoSEQ assay that was run at survey level. Assay: immunoSEQ multiplex PCR; the TCRdb copy retains only in-frame clones and omits some. This sample has some 33,000 clones, with approximately 96% found just once. Germline assignment: CDR1 SGHRS and CDR2 YFSETQ. The CDR3 is made up of 11 amino acids. V lost 3 bases and J lost 5, with 6 bases in between. Concerning this clone itself: Its target is unknown.

The V gene is TRBV5-1, the J gene TRBJ2-7, with unresolved D. This sequence was found in a man aged 25 to 45 with HIV. Specimen: unsorted PBMCs, collected approximately 6.8 years after starting antiretroviral therapy. In DNA, the CDR3 is TGCGCCAGCAGCTATGCCGACGAGCAGTACTTC. Translated: CASSYADEQYF.